This entry is about one TCR beta chain. Its cognate antigen has yet to be identified. One base away there is no much larger clone; base qualities are not given. The CDR3 runs 15 amino acids, cysteine and phenylalanine included. The only DNA kept is the CDR3, 45 bases in frame from the first base. V loses 4 bases at its end and J loses 7 bases; junction bases beyond the gene matches: 6. Reading the germline V gene (reference sequence) gives CDR1 LGHDT and CDR2 YNNKEL. This sample is part of a study of blood T cell repertoires in COVID-19 (dated by TCRdb to about 2020). Study-level background: Collaborator samples came from the United States, Italy and Spain and covered acute and convalescent phases of COVID-19. The prospective study material was composed of cDNA or gDNA derived from T cells, B-cell-depleted T cells, or PBMCs. Deeply sampled blood TCRbeta repertoires from subjects exposed to, actively infected with, or recovered from COVID-19 were included in the dataset. The repertoires were released in a freely available public database meant as a resource for research on the immune response to SARS-CoV-2. The samples were drawn from the first 160 participants of the ongoing ImmuneRACE study and from roughly 1,300 subjects provided by 6 global collaborators. The sample metadata nearly always contained a de-identified subject ID, COVID-19 status, age in years and sex. Where available, HLA class I and class II types were obtained from metadata supplied by the sample provider rather than from assay-based typing.

Whole blood was collected in K2EDTA tubes by collaborating institutions according to the institutions' own protocols. For TCRbeta analysis, collaborator samples were shipped as frozen whole blood, as isolated PBMCs, or as DNA extracted from either sample type. Results the study describes overall, beyond this receptor: The quantity of clinical and demographic metadata differed by source and by participant and was supplied without curation.

TCRbeta CDR3 regions were amplified from genomic DNA by means of the immunoSEQ Assay, a bias-controlled multiplex PCR. Processing in the source paper ran as follows. Nucleated cell counts per sample were estimated from amplification of reference gene primers within the assay. To quantify the absolute abundance of each unique TCRbeta CDR3 rearrangement, sequence reads were collapsed and filtered. Productive Simpson clonality was computed per sample as the square root of Simpson's diversity index over productive rearrangements. Not all clones reach the TCRdb copy of this immuneACCESS table, which keeps in-frame sequences only. Checked studies attribute under half of the gap to unresolved V genes and leave the rest unexplained. V, J and clone size are taken as reported in that table, and D and trimming were inferred from the DNA itself. Across this sample there are about 250,000 clones, with 83% seen only once. Around 5.5% of the sample is in the top ten clones.

The source is a human donor in a cohort sampled during active COVID-19. Recombination connected TRBV3-1 (or the pseudogene TRBV3-2) to TRBJ2-2; 10 central bases correspond to TRBD1. The sequencing input was peripheral blood. The CDR3 loop reads CASSPAGTGVGELFF. The nucleotide sequence is TGTGCCAGCAGCCCCGCCGGGACAGGGGTCGGGGAGCTGTTTTTT.